Listed here are 19 T cell receptor beta chains from one sample, sequenced in a study of cytomegalovirus exposure and HLA in healthy donors. 60 Vbeta and 13 Jbeta primers were used in PCR. Measured with immunoSEQ multiplex PCR; TCRdb has only the in-frame clones, and not every one. Seen here are about 150,000 clones, around 79% observed once, and the top ten hold around 2.8%. The sequencing sample was made of PBMCs. The receptors originated from a man younger than 35 in good health and CMV-seronegative.

Regarding this clone: At one boundary the junction diverges from the germline segment, which might be a read error. This rearrangement joins TRBV7-9 to TRBJ1-2; D perhaps matches TRBD1 (6 bases). The CDR3 loop spans 12 amino acids. Germline-derived CDR1 and CDR2 are SEHNR and FQNEAQ (reference sequence). The CDR3 spells CSSSLEGDGYTF. Written as DNA, the CDR3 is TGTTCCAGCAGCTTAGAGGGGGACGGCTACACCTTC.

This chain joins TRBV29-1 and TRBJ2-5, with TRBD1 identical over 7 bases. Per the germline V gene, CDR1 is SQVTM and CDR2 is ANQGSEA. Trimming removed 6 bases from V and 2 bases from J; junction bases left unmatched: 6. The CDR3 runs to 13 residues. The CDR3 here is CSVLSGGQETQYF. The CDR3 DNA reads TGCAGCGTACTATCAGGGGGACAAGAGACCCAGTACTTC.

The CDR3 nucleotides read TGTGCAACGAGCGGGGCGGAATCGGGCGAGCAGTACTTC. Translating it yields CATSGAESGEQYF. The genes are TRBV7-9 and TRBJ2-7, with 7 bases aligning to TRBD2. Germline V gene sequence: CDR1 SEHNR, CDR2 FQNEAQ (reference sequence). This CDR3 has 13 amino acids.

V gene TRBV6-6 combines with J gene TRBJ2-5; TRBD1 matches at 8 bases. The V gene end was trimmed by 2 bases and the J gene end by 2 bases; junction bases not matched to a gene: 4. Germline V CDR1 and CDR2: MNHNY, SVGAGI (reference sequence). The length of the CDR3 is 15 residues. The CDR3 region has the DNA TGTGCCAGCAGTTACCGTACAGGGGGACAAGAGACCCAGTACTTC. Translation gives CASSYRTGGQETQYF.

The V gene is TRBV6-5, the J gene TRBJ1-6; D gene unclear. Trimming shortened V by 0 bases and J by 10 bases, and 10 bases separated the two germline ends. Germline V gives CDR1 MNHEY, CDR2 SVGAGI. The length of the CDR3 is 14 residues. DNA of the CDR3: TGTGCCAGCAGTTACTCCCCCGGGAGCTCACCCCTCCACTTT. It encodes CASSYSPGSSPLHF.

The chain combines TRBV4-3 with TRBJ1-2; D may be TRBD1 (5 bases). This CDR3 contains 16 residues. Trimming took off 2 bases at V and 1 base at J, with 14 bases between the two ends. The germline gives CDR1 LGHNA, CDR2 YSLEER. CDR3 in DNA: TGCGCCAGCAGCCAATTCCTTGGGGGGAGTAACTATGGCTACACCTTC. This gives the protein CASSQFLGGSNYGYTF.

The J gene is TRBJ1-5, the V gene TRBV6-5; the D is unclear. CDR1 is MNHEY, CDR2 SVGAGI, per germline. V lost 3 bases and J lost 2, with 14 bases in between. The CDR3 is 16 amino acids. The CDR3 region has the DNA TGTGCCAGCAGTTATCGTGCGGGTAGCGGCAATCAGCCCCAGCATTTT. Translation: CASSYRAGSGNQPQHF.

The gene calls are TRBV4-1 and TRBJ2-1; D remains unclear. V was pared by 3 bases and J by 8 bases, with 5 bases between. CDR3 length: 11 residues. Looked up from germline, CDR1 is MGHRA and CDR2 is YSYEKL. CDR3 loop: CASSHPDEQFF. For the CDR3, the DNA is TGCGCCAGCAGCCATCCGGATGAGCAGTTCTTC.

This chain joins TRBV6-5 and TRBJ2-7; D remains ambiguous. CDR3 length: 13 amino acids. Per germline, CDR1 MNHEY and CDR2 SVGAGI. Trimming removed 4 bases at V and 0 bases at J, with 7 bases between. The CDR3, as DNA: TGTGCCAGCAGTTCCCCGGGCTCCTACGAGCAGTACTTC. Translated: CASSSPGSYEQYF.

This clone was counted only a few times. This chain uses TRBV7-9 with TRBJ2-1; D remains ambiguous. Germline V gene lookup returns CDR1 SEHNR and CDR2 FQNEAQ (reference sequence). The CDR3 runs to 11 residues. Between the trimmed V and J ends, which lost 5 bases and 4 bases, there was a span of 3 bases. CDR3 amino acids: CASSVYNEQFF. The CDR3 region has the DNA TGTGCCAGCAGCGTATACAATGAGCAGTTCTTC.

In this sample, this clone turned up a few times. The chain employs TRBV11-2 and TRBJ2-7, with a tentative D call TRBD1 (6 bases). V dropped 3 bases and J dropped 2 bases, with 8 bases sitting between them. Germline V gene data show CDR1 as SGHAT and CDR2 as FQNNGV. The CDR3 sequence is 13 residues long. The CDR3 loop is CASSLGATYEQYV. CDR3 DNA sequence: TGTGCCAGCAGCTTGGGGGCCACCTACGAGCAGTACGTC.

CDR3 coding DNA: TGTGCCAGCAGCCGAAACAGGGGCCCGAACTCCTACGAGCAGTACGTC. As protein: CASSRNRGPNSYEQYV. The chain uses TRBV7-8 and TRBJ2-7; 7 bases agree with TRBD1. Germline V gives CDR1 SGHVS, CDR2 FQNEAQ. V shed 5 bases, J shed 0 bases, and the junction held 10 bases outside the gene matches. The CDR3 runs to 16 residues.

The J gene is TRBJ2-7, the V gene TRBV5-1; unclear D gene. V shed 2 bases and J shed 0 bases, with 9 bases lying between them. Germline-derived CDR1 and CDR2 are SGHRS and YFSETQ. This CDR3 region has 14 residues. As DNA, the CDR3 is TGCGCCAGCAGCTTTGCGCCGCCCTCCTACGAGCAGTACTTC. Translation gives CASSFAPPSYEQYF.

This chain links TRBV9 with TRBJ2-1, with a possible D match to TRBD2 (6 bases). Germline V gene data show CDR1 as SGDLS and CDR2 as YYNGEE. The CDR3 length is 13 residues. V dropped 4 bases and J dropped 9 bases, with 14 bases sitting between them. In DNA form, the CDR3 reads TGTGCCAGCAGCCTCATGGGGGGAGTTGAGCAGTTCTTC. Translation gives CASSLMGGVEQFF.

The chain employs TRBV5-4 and TRBJ2-1; a possible D gene is TRBD1 (6 bases). The V and J ends lost 3 bases and 10 bases respectively, with 14 bases between them. Germline values: CDR1 SGHNT, CDR2 YYREEE (reference sequence). This CDR3 spans 13 amino acids. The CDR3 here is CASSSWTVGEQFF. In DNA form, the CDR3 reads TGTGCCAGCAGCTCCTGGACAGTTGGCGAGCAGTTCTTC.

This clone was seen a few times. The V gene is TRBV5-5, the J gene TRBJ2-6; weak D call: TRBD1 (5 bases). Trimming took off 0 bases at V and 6 bases at J, with 10 bases between the two ends. Germline V gene data show CDR1 as SGHKS and CDR2 as YYEKEE (reference sequence). This CDR3 contains 15 residues. The CDR3 coding sequence is TGTGCCAGCAGCTTGGGCCAGGGCTTGGCCAACGTCCTGACTTTC. As protein: CASSLGQGLANVLTF.

This chain joins TRBV11-2 and TRBJ2-7; D uncertain. Deletions cut 1 base from V and 6 bases from J, with 7 bases between. CDR3 length equals 12 residues. Germline values: CDR1 SGHAT, CDR2 FQNNGV. The CDR3 nucleotides are TGTGCCAGCAGCTTAGGTGGCCTCGAGCAGTACTTC. It codes for CASSLGGLEQYF.

This chain connects TRBV7-2 to TRBJ1-1; the D is unclear. Trimming left V 0 bases short and J 7 bases short, with 9 bases between. Germline V gene lookup returns CDR1 SGHTA and CDR2 FQGNSA. The CDR3 is 13 amino acids. Here the CDR3 reads CASSLAGGVEAFF. The CDR3 DNA reads as TGTGCCAGCAGCTTAGCAGGAGGTGTTGAAGCTTTCTTT.

The rearrangement joins TRBV7-9 to TRBJ2-3, with D unclear. CDR3 length equals 13 residues. V lost 1 base to trimming and J lost 6 bases, with 8 bases between them. Germline V lookup: CDR1 SEHNR, CDR2 FQNEAQ (reference sequence). The CDR3 nucleotides read TGTGCCAGCAGCTTAGAATCGCGGGATACGCAGTATTTT. It encodes CASSLESRDTQYF.